The clone carrying this TCR beta chain is deemed medium-sized. V was trimmed by 2 bases and J by 4 bases, leaving 12 bases between them. The germline V gene has CDR1 LGHNA and CDR2 YSLEER. This CDR3 comprises 15 residues. This specimen comes from a study of HIV-infected patients and healthy controls. cDNA was made from 500 ng RNA using alpha and beta constant primers. Using multiplexing indices, alpha and beta chain libraries were generated apart by chain-specific third strand synthesis. A 5' RACE adapter with a random hexamer and the SP2 primer site was joined to cDNA. Using its own MiXCR run on the 5' RACE reads, TCRdb lists one record per CDR3 protein. The table lists about 9,300 distinct CDR3 sequences, about 6.1% of them singletons. No cell fractionation was done, so the repertoire covers all unsorted peripheral blood T cells.

The chain links TRBV4-3 to TRBJ1-3; D may be TRBD1 (6 bases). The clonotype originates from an adult in good health. The source material was blood. CDR3 sequence: CASSQTWGLGNTIYF. The CDR3 DNA sequence: TGCGCCAGCAGCCAAACTTGGGGGCTCGGAAACACCATATATTTT.